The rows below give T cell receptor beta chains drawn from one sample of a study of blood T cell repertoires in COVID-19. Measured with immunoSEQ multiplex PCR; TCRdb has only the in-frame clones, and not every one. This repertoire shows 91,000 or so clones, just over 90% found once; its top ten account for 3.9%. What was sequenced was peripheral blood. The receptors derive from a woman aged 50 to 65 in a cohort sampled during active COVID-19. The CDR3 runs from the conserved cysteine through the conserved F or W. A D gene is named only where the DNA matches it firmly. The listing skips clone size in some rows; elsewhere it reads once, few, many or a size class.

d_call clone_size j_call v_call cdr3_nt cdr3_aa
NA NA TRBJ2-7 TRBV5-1 TGCGCCAGCAGCTTATCGAGCGGTGAGCAGTACTTC CASSLSSGEQYF
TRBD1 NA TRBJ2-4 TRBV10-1 TGCGCCAGCACCCTAAAGGACAGGAAAAGCAACATTCAGTACTTC CASTLKDRKSNIQYF
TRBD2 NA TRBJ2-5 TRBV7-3 TGTGCCAGCAGCTTACCAGCGGGGGGGACAGAGACCCAGTACTTC CASSLPAGGTETQYF
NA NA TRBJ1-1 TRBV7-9 TGTGCCAGCAGCTTAGAGTGGGGCGTGCGCACTGAAGCTTTCTTT CASSLEWGVRTEAFF
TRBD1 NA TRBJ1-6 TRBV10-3 TGTGCCATCAGTGACCGTCCCGGGACAGAGAATTCACCCCTCCACTTT CAISDRPGTENSPLHF
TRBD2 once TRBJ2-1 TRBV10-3 TGTGCCATCAGTGATCCTAGCGGGAGTAGATCCTACAATGAGCAGTTCTTC CAISDPSGSRSYNEQFF
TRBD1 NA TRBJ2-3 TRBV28 TGTGCCAGCAGGCCGGGACAGGGAGCAGATACGCAGTATTTT CASRPGQGADTQYF
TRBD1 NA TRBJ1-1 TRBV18 TGTGCCAGCTCACTACGACAGGGGGCGAACACTGAAGCTTTCTTT CASSLRQGANTEAFF
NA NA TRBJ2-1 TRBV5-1 TGCGCCAGCAGCCCGGGGTACTTCAATGAGCAGTTCTTC CASSPGYFNEQFF
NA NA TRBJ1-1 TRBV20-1 TGCAGTGGGCGGCTGAACACTGAAGCTTTCTTT CSGRLNTEAFF
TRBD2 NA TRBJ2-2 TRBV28 TGTGCCAGCATTTATAGCGGGAGAGGTAACACCGGGGAGCTGTTTTTT CASIYSGRGNTGELFF
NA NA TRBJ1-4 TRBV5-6 TGTGCCAGCAGCTTGGGAGGCTTAACAACTAATGAAAAACTGTTTTTT CASSLGGLTTNEKLFF
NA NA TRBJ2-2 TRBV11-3 TGTGCCAGCAGATCGGAGGGTAGCACCGGGGAGCTGTTTTTT CASRSEGSTGELFF
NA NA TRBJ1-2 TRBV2 TGTGCCAGCAGTGGGGTAGGAGGGGTCTATGGCTACACCTTC CASSGVGGVYGYTF
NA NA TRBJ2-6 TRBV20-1 TGCAGTGCTAGTATCTCCTCTGGGGCCAACGTCCTGACTTTC CSASISSGANVLTF